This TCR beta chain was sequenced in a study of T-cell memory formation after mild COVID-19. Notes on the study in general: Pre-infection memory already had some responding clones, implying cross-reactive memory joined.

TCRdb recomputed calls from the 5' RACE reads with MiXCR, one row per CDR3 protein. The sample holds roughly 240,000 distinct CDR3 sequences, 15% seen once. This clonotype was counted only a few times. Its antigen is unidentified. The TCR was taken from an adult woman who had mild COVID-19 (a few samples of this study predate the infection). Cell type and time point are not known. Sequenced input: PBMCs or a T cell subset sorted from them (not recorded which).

CDR3 coding DNA: TGCAGTGCGCAGGAGGGGGGCGGTAATGGCTACACCTTC. Translating gives CSAQEGGGNGYTF. The rearrangement joins TRBV20-1 to TRBJ1-2; tentative D call: TRBD1 (6 bases). V was clipped by 6 bases and J by 6 bases, with 17 bases between them. Germline lookup yields CDR1 DFQATT and CDR2 SNEGSKA (reference sequence). There are 13 residues in the CDR3.